These T cell receptor beta chains were read from a single sample in a study of a mutant IDH1 vaccine in newly diagnosed glioma. The data were produced by immunoSEQ multiplex PCR, yet TCRdb's version contains in-frame clones alone and is incomplete. This sample yields tens of thousands of clones, of which around 82% are seen a single time; approximately 19% belongs to the top ten. Their antigens remain unidentified. The specimen comprised PBMCs, sampled from a glioma patient whose treatment included an IDH1 peptide vaccine. These receptors were collected from a man between 18 and 35 years old with glioma. Some clones in this sample may be carry-over from other donors' samples. Both conserved end residues are part of each CDR3. The order of the fields is J gene, clone size, V gene, D gene, CDR3 DNA, CDR3 protein. A D gene is named only where the DNA matches it firmly. Some rows mark clone size as missing; the rest say once, few, many or name a class of expanded clone.

J gene: TRBJ1-1; clone size: .; V gene: TRBV7-2; D gene: TRBD1; CDR3 DNA: TGTGCCAGCAGCCCCGACAGGGTGAGGGACTCTGAAGCTTTCTTT; CDR3 protein: CASSPDRVRDSEAFF
J gene: TRBJ1-5; clone size: .; V gene: TRBV30; D gene: TRBD1; CDR3 DNA: TGTGCCTGGAGTCCACAGGGGGTTCGCAATCAGCCCCAGCATTTT; CDR3 protein: CAWSPQGVRNQPQHF
J gene: TRBJ2-6; clone size: .; V gene: TRBV25-1; D gene: .; CDR3 DNA: TGTGCCACTACGAGCGGGCTGATGGCCAACGTCCTGACTTTC; CDR3 protein: CATTSGLMANVLTF
J gene: TRBJ1-2; clone size: .; V gene: TRBV4-1; D gene: TRBD1; CDR3 DNA: TGCGCCAGCAGCCAAGACGGGACAGGGGACTATTCGGGCTATGGCTACACCTTC; CDR3 protein: CASSQDGTGDYSGYGYTF
J gene: TRBJ1-1; clone size: once; V gene: TRBV2; D gene: .; CDR3 DNA: TGTGCCAGCAGTGGTCAGGGGCGTGACACTGAAGCTTTCTTT; CDR3 protein: CASSGQGRDTEAFF
J gene: TRBJ1-4; clone size: .; V gene: TRBV15; D gene: .; CDR3 DNA: TGTGCCACCAGCCGTAGGCAGACAAATGAAAAACTGTTTTTT; CDR3 protein: CATSRRQTNEKLFF
J gene: TRBJ1-1; clone size: .; V gene: TRBV10-3; D gene: .; CDR3 DNA: TGTGCCACCCGGGCCGACCTGAACACTGAAGCTTTCTTT; CDR3 protein: CATRADLNTEAFF
J gene: TRBJ1-5; clone size: .; V gene: TRBV9; D gene: .; CDR3 DNA: TGTGCCAGCAGCGTAGGGCTGGGCAATCAGCCCCAGCATTTT; CDR3 protein: CASSVGLGNQPQHF
J gene: TRBJ2-7; clone size: .; V gene: TRBV9; D gene: .; CDR3 DNA: TGTGCCAGCAGCGTAGGGGGGACCAGGGCCCCTTACGAGCAGTACTTC; CDR3 protein: CASSVGGTRAPYEQYF
J gene: TRBJ2-5; clone size: .; V gene: TRBV7-9; D gene: TRBD1; CDR3 DNA: TGTGCCAGCAGCTTATGGGACAGTCAAGAGACCCAGTACTTC; CDR3 protein: CASSLWDSQETQYF
J gene: TRBJ1-1; clone size: .; V gene: TRBV30; D gene: .; CDR3 DNA: TGTGCCTCCACCCCGGGACTCTCTTTACACCACCCGCTTGGAGCTTTCTTT; CDR3 protein: CASTPGLSLHHPLGAFF
J gene: TRBJ2-5; clone size: .; V gene: TRBV9; D gene: TRBD1; CDR3 DNA: TGTGCCAGCAGCGTTTCAGGGGGATCGGAGACCCAGTACTTC; CDR3 protein: CASSVSGGSETQYF